Listed below are T cell receptor beta chains from one sample, sequenced in a study of cytomegalovirus exposure and HLA in healthy donors. The table came from immunoSEQ multiplex PCR; TCRdb's copy has only in-frame clones and leaves some out. The table lists roughly 97,000 clones, around 9.1% of them singletons, with approximately 6.1% in the top ten. Sequenced input: PBMCs. Receptor source: a man between 35 and 55 years old in good health and CMV-seropositive. The CDR3 runs from the conserved cysteine through the conserved F or W. Each record gives: D gene, clone size, CDR3 length, V gene, J gene, CDR3 DNA, CDR3 protein. D genes are given only for firm matches. Size is stated for part of the rows, as once, few or many counts, or as a class when the clone is expanded.

d_call: -; clone_size: -; cdr3_length: 15; v_call: TRBV5-5; j_call: TRBJ2-7; cdr3_nt: TGTGCCAGCAGCTTATCCGACTGGACAAACGACGAGCAGTACTTC; cdr3_aa: CASSLSDWTNDEQYF
d_call: -; clone_size: -; cdr3_length: 14; v_call: TRBV6-5; j_call: TRBJ1-5; cdr3_nt: TGTGCCAGCAGTGTGCTAGGTAGCAATCAGCCCCAGCATTTT; cdr3_aa: CASSVLGSNQPQHF
d_call: -; clone_size: few; cdr3_length: 15; v_call: TRBV5-1; j_call: TRBJ2-1; cdr3_nt: TGCGCCAGCAGCTTGTTCTCTAGCTCCTACAATGAGCAGTTCTTC; cdr3_aa: CASSLFSSSYNEQFF
d_call: TRBD2; clone_size: few; cdr3_length: 13; v_call: TRBV7-3; j_call: TRBJ2-5; cdr3_nt: TGTGCCAGCAGCCGGGACTATCAAGAGACCCAGTACTTC; cdr3_aa: CASSRDYQETQYF
d_call: TRBD2; clone_size: -; cdr3_length: 14; v_call: TRBV25-1; j_call: TRBJ2-7; cdr3_nt: TGTGCCAGTATAGCTAGCGGGAGGGCTTACGAGCAGTACTTC; cdr3_aa: CASIASGRAYEQYF
d_call: -; clone_size: -; cdr3_length: 15; v_call: TRBV5-1; j_call: TRBJ1-5; cdr3_nt: TGCGCCAGCAGGCCAGGTCCTTTGAGCAATCAGCCCCAGCATTTT; cdr3_aa: CASRPGPLSNQPQHF
d_call: TRBD2; clone_size: -; cdr3_length: 15; v_call: TRBV2; j_call: TRBJ2-5; cdr3_nt: TGTGCCAGCATTACCGGGACTAGCGGTTCGGAGACCCAGTACTTC; cdr3_aa: CASITGTSGSETQYF
d_call: -; clone_size: many; cdr3_length: 13; v_call: TRBV4-3; j_call: TRBJ1-4; cdr3_nt: TGCGCCAGCAGCCAAGAAGGGGGAGAAAAACTGTTTTTT; cdr3_aa: CASSQEGGEKLFF
d_call: -; clone_size: -; cdr3_length: 14; v_call: TRBV7-8; j_call: TRBJ2-5; cdr3_nt: TGTGCCAGCAGCTTAGCGACAGGGAGGGAGACCCAGTACTTC; cdr3_aa: CASSLATGRETQYF
d_call: -; clone_size: -; cdr3_length: 12; v_call: TRBV11-2; j_call: TRBJ2-3; cdr3_nt: TGTGCCAGCAGCTTATACACAGATACGCAGTATTTT; cdr3_aa: CASSLYTDTQYF
d_call: -; clone_size: -; cdr3_length: 16; v_call: TRBV5-1; j_call: TRBJ1-4; cdr3_nt: TGCGCCAGCAGCTTGGGAGGAGGGCGCGGGTATGAAAAACTGTTTTTT; cdr3_aa: CASSLGGGRGYEKLFF
d_call: -; clone_size: few; cdr3_length: 19; v_call: TRBV7-8; j_call: TRBJ1-4; cdr3_nt: TGTGCCAGCAGCTTACATGCTATCGCCACTTCCCCGCTTGATGAAAAACTGTTTTTT; cdr3_aa: CASSLHAIATSPLDEKLFF
d_call: -; clone_size: few; cdr3_length: 14; v_call: TRBV30; j_call: TRBJ1-5; cdr3_nt: TGTGCCTGGAGTGTACGGACAGTTAATCAGCCCCAGCATTTT; cdr3_aa: CAWSVRTVNQPQHF
d_call: -; clone_size: -; cdr3_length: 15; v_call: TRBV28; j_call: TRBJ2-3; cdr3_nt: TGTGCCAGCAGTCCCAGGACAGGAGGGACAGATACGCAGTATTTT; cdr3_aa: CASSPRTGGTDTQYF
d_call: -; clone_size: few; cdr3_length: 15; v_call: TRBV7-2; j_call: TRBJ2-3; cdr3_nt: TGTGCCAGCAGCTTAGACGTCAGTGGACAAGATACGCAGTATTTT; cdr3_aa: CASSLDVSGQDTQYF
d_call: -; clone_size: few; cdr3_length: 14; v_call: TRBV13; j_call: TRBJ2-4; cdr3_nt: TGTGCCAGCAGCACCGGACATACAAAAAACATTCAGTACTTC; cdr3_aa: CASSTGHTKNIQYF
d_call: -; clone_size: -; cdr3_length: 13; v_call: TRBV27; j_call: TRBJ2-3; cdr3_nt: TGTGCCAGCCGGGGGTCCCTCCCGGATACGCAGTATTTT; cdr3_aa: CASRGSLPDTQYF
d_call: TRBD1; clone_size: -; cdr3_length: 13; v_call: TRBV11-3; j_call: TRBJ2-5; cdr3_nt: TGTGCCAGCACGACCGACAGGGCGGAGACCCAGTACTTC; cdr3_aa: CASTTDRAETQYF
d_call: -; clone_size: -; cdr3_length: 16; v_call: TRBV6-6; j_call: TRBJ1-2; cdr3_nt: TGTGCCAGCAGTCCCTCCGGGGTTTTAAATAACTATGGCTACACCTTC; cdr3_aa: CASSPSGVLNNYGYTF
d_call: -; clone_size: few; cdr3_length: 17; v_call: TRBV27; j_call: TRBJ1-5; cdr3_nt: TGTGCCAGCAGCCCCCAGAGTATGAGGGAGAGCAATCAGCCCCAGCATTTT; cdr3_aa: CASSPQSMRESNQPQHF
d_call: TRBD2; clone_size: -; cdr3_length: 16; v_call: TRBV11-2; j_call: TRBJ2-7; cdr3_nt: TGTGCCAGCAGCTTAGATCTCCGGGGGGTTAATTACGAGCAGTACTTC; cdr3_aa: CASSLDLRGVNYEQYF
d_call: TRBD1; clone_size: -; cdr3_length: 15; v_call: TRBV7-3; j_call: TRBJ2-2; cdr3_nt: TGTGCCAGCAGCGGCGGACAGGGCTACACCGGGGAGCTGTTTTTT; cdr3_aa: CASSGGQGYTGELFF
d_call: -; clone_size: -; cdr3_length: 15; v_call: TRBV28; j_call: TRBJ2-5; cdr3_nt: TGTGCCAGCAGTCCCCCTAGGTGGTACCAAGAGACCCAGTACTTC; cdr3_aa: CASSPPRWYQETQYF
d_call: -; clone_size: -; cdr3_length: 11; v_call: TRBV28; j_call: TRBJ2-7; cdr3_nt: TGTGCCAGCAGGAACACCTACGAGCAGTACTTC; cdr3_aa: CASRNTYEQYF
d_call: TRBD2; clone_size: many; cdr3_length: 16; v_call: TRBV5-4; j_call: TRBJ2-3; cdr3_nt: TGTGCCAGCAGCTTCGCTAGCGGGAGCGGATCGGATACGCAGTATTTT; cdr3_aa: CASSFASGSGSDTQYF
d_call: -; clone_size: -; cdr3_length: 16; v_call: TRBV19; j_call: TRBJ1-2; cdr3_nt: TGTGCCAGTAGTATAGATTCGTCAGGGTTGGTCTATGGCTACACCTTC; cdr3_aa: CASSIDSSGLVYGYTF
d_call: -; clone_size: -; cdr3_length: 13; v_call: TRBV19; j_call: TRBJ2-2; cdr3_nt: TGTGCCAGTAGTACCGTCCGGGAGGGGGAGCTGTTTTTT; cdr3_aa: CASSTVREGELFF
d_call: TRBD1; clone_size: -; cdr3_length: 11; v_call: TRBV10-2; j_call: TRBJ2-1; cdr3_nt: TGCGCCAGCAGTGAAGGGACAGGGGTTTTCTTC; cdr3_aa: CASSEGTGVFF
d_call: TRBD1; clone_size: -; cdr3_length: 14; v_call: TRBV28; j_call: TRBJ1-2; cdr3_nt: TGTGCCAGTTCGACGGGACAGGGGATCGGGGGCTACACCTTC; cdr3_aa: CASSTGQGIGGYTF
d_call: TRBD2; clone_size: -; cdr3_length: 17; v_call: TRBV9; j_call: TRBJ2-1; cdr3_nt: TGTGCCAGCAGCGTAGGTACTAGCGGGAGAGGGTACAATGAGCAGTTCTTC; cdr3_aa: CASSVGTSGRGYNEQFF
d_call: -; clone_size: few; cdr3_length: 12; v_call: TRBV5-1; j_call: TRBJ2-5; cdr3_nt: TGCGCCAGCAAGGGGACTCAAGAGACCCAGTACTTC; cdr3_aa: CASKGTQETQYF
d_call: TRBD2; clone_size: few; cdr3_length: 15; v_call: TRBV7-9; j_call: TRBJ2-1; cdr3_nt: TGTGCCAGCAGCTCTGCGCTAGCGGGAGCCAATGAGCAGTTCTTC; cdr3_aa: CASSSALAGANEQFF
d_call: TRBD2; clone_size: -; cdr3_length: 20; v_call: TRBV10-2; j_call: TRBJ2-5; cdr3_nt: TGCGCCAGCAGTACTTATGGGACTAGCGGGAGGCACAGCGTGCGAGAGACCCAGTACTTC; cdr3_aa: CASSTYGTSGRHSVRETQYF
d_call: -; clone_size: few; cdr3_length: 12; v_call: TRBV7-6; j_call: TRBJ2-1; cdr3_nt: TGTGCCAGCAGTACTTATGTCCATGAGCAGTTCTTC; cdr3_aa: CASSTYVHEQFF
d_call: -; clone_size: few; cdr3_length: 15; v_call: TRBV29-1; j_call: TRBJ2-2; cdr3_nt: TGCAGCGTTGAATTTTCCCGACAGAACACCGGGGAGCTGTTTTTT; cdr3_aa: CSVEFSRQNTGELFF
d_call: -; clone_size: few; cdr3_length: 14; v_call: TRBV7-9; j_call: TRBJ2-2; cdr3_nt: TGTGCCAGCAGCTTTTCTCAGGGTACCGGGGAGCTGTTTTTT; cdr3_aa: CASSFSQGTGELFF
d_call: TRBD2; clone_size: few; cdr3_length: 16; v_call: TRBV6-1; j_call: TRBJ2-7; cdr3_nt: TGTGCCAGCAGTGAAAGTGAAGCGGGAGGAAACTACGAGCAGTACTTC; cdr3_aa: CASSESEAGGNYEQYF
d_call: TRBD1; clone_size: -; cdr3_length: 14; v_call: TRBV28; j_call: TRBJ2-5; cdr3_nt: TGTGCCAGCAGTCTCATACAGGGGGTAGAGACCCAGTACTTC; cdr3_aa: CASSLIQGVETQYF
d_call: TRBD2; clone_size: few; cdr3_length: 14; v_call: TRBV28; j_call: TRBJ2-1; cdr3_nt: TGTGCCAGCAGGGAGCGGGAGAGCTACAATGAGCAGTTCTTC; cdr3_aa: CASRERESYNEQFF
d_call: -; clone_size: many; cdr3_length: 13; v_call: TRBV6-5; j_call: TRBJ1-2; cdr3_nt: TGTGCCAGCAGTCCTAGCGCTGACTATGGCTACACCTTC; cdr3_aa: CASSPSADYGYTF
d_call: TRBD1; clone_size: -; cdr3_length: 15; v_call: TRBV7-2; j_call: TRBJ1-1; cdr3_nt: TGTGCCAGCAGCTTAGACGACAGGGGTGGAACTGAAGCTTTCTTT; cdr3_aa: CASSLDDRGGTEAFF
d_call: -; clone_size: few; cdr3_length: 12; v_call: TRBV5-5; j_call: TRBJ2-7; cdr3_nt: TGTGCCAGCAGCTTCGGGGGCTACGAGCAGTACTTC; cdr3_aa: CASSFGGYEQYF
d_call: -; clone_size: few; cdr3_length: 14; v_call: TRBV13; j_call: TRBJ1-1; cdr3_nt: TGTGCCAGCAGCTCCCCGGGGTGGAACACTGAAGCTTTCTTT; cdr3_aa: CASSSPGWNTEAFF
d_call: -; clone_size: few; cdr3_length: 17; v_call: TRBV28; j_call: TRBJ1-5; cdr3_nt: TGTGCCAGCAGAATAAACAGGGCGGCGGTTAGCAATCAGCCCCAGCATTTT; cdr3_aa: CASRINRAAVSNQPQHF
d_call: -; clone_size: -; cdr3_length: 16; v_call: TRBV4-2; j_call: TRBJ1-5; cdr3_nt: TGTGCCAGCAGCCCGAGGTGGCCGGGGGGTAATCAGCCCCAGCATTTT; cdr3_aa: CASSPRWPGGNQPQHF
d_call: -; clone_size: few; cdr3_length: 17; v_call: TRBV5-8; j_call: TRBJ2-3; cdr3_nt: TGTGCCAGCAGCTTCGGTTTGTCGAGTGATGTCCCAGATACGCAGTATTTT; cdr3_aa: CASSFGLSSDVPDTQYF
d_call: TRBD1; clone_size: -; cdr3_length: 15; v_call: TRBV4-2; j_call: TRBJ1-5; cdr3_nt: TGTGCCAGCAGCCAAGTTGACAGGGTTTCTCAGCCCCAGCATTTT; cdr3_aa: CASSQVDRVSQPQHF
d_call: -; clone_size: -; cdr3_length: 13; v_call: TRBV9; j_call: TRBJ1-1; cdr3_nt: TGTGCCAGCAGCGTAGAGTCCACAACTGAAGCTTTCTTT; cdr3_aa: CASSVESTTEAFF
d_call: TRBD1; clone_size: -; cdr3_length: 14; v_call: TRBV2; j_call: TRBJ1-5; cdr3_nt: TGTGCCAGCAGGGCTGACAGGGGTAATCAGCCCCAGCATTTT; cdr3_aa: CASRADRGNQPQHF
d_call: TRBD1; clone_size: -; cdr3_length: 13; v_call: TRBV2; j_call: TRBJ2-1; cdr3_nt: TGTGCCAGCAGGGACAGGGGGAAAGGCGAGCAGTTCTTC; cdr3_aa: CASRDRGKGEQFF
d_call: -; clone_size: -; cdr3_length: 13; v_call: TRBV6-5; j_call: TRBJ2-7; cdr3_nt: TGTGCCAGCAGTTATAAGCGTGACAGCGAGCAGTACTTC; cdr3_aa: CASSYKRDSEQYF
d_call: -; clone_size: -; cdr3_length: 14; v_call: TRBV14; j_call: TRBJ2-7; cdr3_nt: TGTGCCAGCAGCCACGGTAGCGGATCCTACGAGCAGTACTTC; cdr3_aa: CASSHGSGSYEQYF
d_call: -; clone_size: many; cdr3_length: 14; v_call: TRBV7-9; j_call: TRBJ1-2; cdr3_nt: TGTGCCAGCAGCTCCCCCGAGGGAGGCTATGGCTACACCTTC; cdr3_aa: CASSSPEGGYGYTF